A selection of T cell receptor beta chains follows, all from one sample in a study of T cell responses to AZD1222 COVID-19 vaccine. Assay: immunoSEQ multiplex PCR; the TCRdb copy retains only in-frame clones and omits some. This table has 180,000 or so clones, about 89% appearing once. The sample consisted of peripheral blood, taken 28 days after the second AZD1222 dose. These receptors all stem from an adult who received the AZD1222 COVID-19 vaccine. The CDR3 runs from the conserved cysteine through the conserved F or W. The order of the fields is clone size, V gene, J gene, CDR3 protein. Some rows mark clone size as missing; the rest say once, few, many or name a class of expanded clone.

clone size: .
V gene: TRBV11-2
J gene: TRBJ2-7
CDR3 protein: CASSTNRGPSYEQYF

clone size: .
V gene: TRBV19
J gene: TRBJ2-3
CDR3 protein: CASKPGTGGTDTQYF

clone size: .
V gene: TRBV19
J gene: TRBJ1-5
CDR3 protein: CASSETASNQPQHF

clone size: few
V gene: TRBV6-5
J gene: TRBJ1-2
CDR3 protein: CASRTGIYGYTF

clone size: .
V gene: TRBV7-2
J gene: TRBJ2-1
CDR3 protein: CASSLELAGYGEQFF

clone size: .
V gene: TRBV6-4
J gene: TRBJ2-2
CDR3 protein: CASSRGGGTGELFF

clone size: .
V gene: TRBV27
J gene: TRBJ2-2
CDR3 protein: CASSSPGQGGNTGELFF

clone size: .
V gene: TRBV18
J gene: TRBJ2-1
CDR3 protein: CASSTLHMASYNEQFF

clone size: .
V gene: TRBV6-2/TRBV6-3
J gene: TRBJ1-5
CDR3 protein: CASSSNTGRNQPQHF

clone size: .
V gene: TRBV29-1
J gene: TRBJ1-3
CDR3 protein: CSVVGTAGNTIYF

clone size: .
V gene: TRBV5-1
J gene: TRBJ2-1
CDR3 protein: CASSLGTGTYNEQFF

clone size: .
V gene: TRBV30
J gene: TRBJ1-1
CDR3 protein: CAWSWGNTEAFF

clone size: .
V gene: TRBV12-5
J gene: TRBJ2-7
CDR3 protein: CASGPGTGVEQYF

clone size: .
V gene: TRBV18
J gene: TRBJ1-1
CDR3 protein: CASSMDRANTEAFF

clone size: once
V gene: TRBV7-2
J gene: TRBJ1-5
CDR3 protein: CASSFGGGQRNQPQHF